These T cell receptor beta chains were read from a single sample in a study of blood T cell repertoires in COVID-19. The repertoire was sequenced with immunoSEQ multiplex PCR; TCRdb's copy has only in-frame clones and lacks some. The sample lists tens of thousands of clones, 75% to 90% occurring once. The sample was peripheral blood. These receptors were collected from a woman older than 75 with active or convalescent COVID-19. The CDR3 runs from the conserved cysteine through the conserved F or W. D genes are given only for firm matches. Clone size is given for some rows only: seen once, a few or many times, or a class if the clone is expanded.

-	TRBV7-3	-	17	TRBJ2-7	CASSLVGGTRSPAEQYF	TGTGCCAGCAGCCTTGTAGGGGGTACTCGCTCCCCGGCGGAGCAGTACTTC
-	TRBV5-1	-	14	TRBJ2-5	CASSREDSGETQYF	TGCGCCAGCAGCCGAGAGGATAGTGGGGAGACCCAGTACTTC
-	TRBV7-2	-	16	TRBJ1-5	CASSLKAGSINQPQHF	TGTGCCAGCAGCTTAAAGGCGGGCTCTATCAATCAGCCCCAGCATTTT
-	TRBV9	TRBD1	16	TRBJ1-2	CASSAPFQGELDGYTF	TGTGCCAGCAGCGCCCCCTTCCAGGGGGAGTTGGATGGCTACACCTTC
-	TRBV12-3/TRBV12-4	TRBD1	13	TRBJ1-2	CASSGQGRDRYTF	TGTGCCAGCAGCGGACAGGGCCGGGATCGCTACACCTTC
-	TRBV3-1/TRBV3-2	-	18	TRBJ2-3	CASSHQYFAAYSTDTQYF	TGTGCCAGCAGCCATCAATACTTTGCAGCGTATAGCACAGATACGCAGTATTTT
-	TRBV14	-	13	TRBJ2-2	CASSQDMTGELFF	TGTGCCAGCAGCCAAGATATGACCGGGGAGCTGTTTTTT
-	TRBV19	-	16	TRBJ1-4	CASSIMEGGRNEKLFF	TGTGCCAGTAGTATCATGGAGGGAGGGCGTAATGAAAAACTGTTTTTT
-	TRBV25-1	-	17	TRBJ2-7	CASSESPRGPYSYEQYF	TGTGCCAGCAGTGAATCCCCTCGAGGGCCTTACTCCTACGAGCAGTACTTC
-	TRBV5-4	TRBD1	15	TRBJ1-4	CASSHPGQGHEKLFF	TGTGCCAGCAGCCACCCGGGACAGGGCCATGAAAAACTGTTTTTT
-	TRBV4-2	-	15	TRBJ1-1	CASSQDRTANTEAFF	TGTGCCAGCAGCCAAGATAGGACAGCGAACACTGAAGCTTTCTTT
-	TRBV4-2	TRBD2	16	TRBJ2-2	CASSQELAGVSGELFF	TGTGCCAGCAGCCAAGAATTAGCGGGAGTATCCGGGGAGCTGTTTTTT
-	TRBV9	TRBD1	15	TRBJ2-5	CASSVGQGARETQYF	TGTGCCAGCAGCGTAGGACAGGGGGCTAGGGAGACCCAGTACTTC
-	TRBV5-1	-	16	TRBJ1-2	CASSLGGGKANYGYTF	TGCGCCAGCAGCTTAGGTGGCGGCAAGGCTAACTATGGCTACACCTTC
-	TRBV18	TRBD1	15	TRBJ1-6	CASSPATGTNSPLHF	TGTGCCAGCTCACCGGCGACAGGGACGAATTCACCCCTCCACTTT
once	TRBV6-2/TRBV6-3	-	15	TRBJ2-3	CASSSRAPDTDTQYF	TGTGCCAGCAGCTCCAGGGCCCCTGACACAGATACGCAGTATTTT
-	TRBV15	TRBD2	14	TRBJ2-7	CATGRSGGAYEQYF	TGTGCCACCGGACGTAGCGGGGGGGCCTACGAGCAGTACTTC
-	TRBV5-5	TRBD1	17	TRBJ1-5	CASSLSIQGRVNQPQHF	TGTGCCAGCAGCTTGAGTATACAGGGGAGAGTCAATCAGCCCCAGCATTTT
-	TRBV13	TRBD2	14	TRBJ2-1	CASIRWLAASEQFF	TGTGCCAGCATACGCTGGCTAGCGGCAAGTGAGCAGTTCTTC
-	TRBV7-9	-	12	TRBJ2-4	CASSQQGNIQYF	TGTGCCAGCAGCCAACAGGGTAACATTCAGTACTTC
few	TRBV19	TRBD2	17	TRBJ2-7	CASSIGDYGTRLYEQYF	TGTGCCAGTAGTATAGGGGACTACGGAACACGCCTCTACGAGCAGTACTTC
once	TRBV6-5	TRBD1	15	TRBJ1-6	CASGSGTGGNSPLHF	TGTGCCAGCGGCTCCGGGACAGGGGGGAATTCACCCCTCCACTTT
few	TRBV28	-	12	TRBJ1-2	CASSLERYGYTF	TGTGCCAGCAGTTTAGAGCGATATGGCTACACCTTC
-	TRBV28	TRBD2	12	TRBJ2-1	CASSLFAGGMFF	TGTGCCAGCAGTTTATTTGCGGGAGGGATGTTCTTC
-	TRBV5-1	TRBD2	15	TRBJ2-7	CASSFGTSGGDEQYF	TGCGCCAGCAGCTTCGGGACTAGCGGGGGGGACGAGCAGTACTTC
-	TRBV6-4	-	15	TRBJ2-1	CASSVLGVPCNEQFF	TGTGCCAGCAGTGTCCTCGGGGTCCCGTGCAATGAGCAGTTCTTC
-	TRBV10-3	-	12	TRBJ2-3	CAISARTDTQYF	TGTGCCATCAGTGCTCGGACAGATACGCAGTATTTT
-	TRBV20-1	-	11	TRBJ2-7	CSARQAYEQYF	TGCAGTGCTCGTCAGGCCTACGAGCAGTACTTC
-	TRBV27	TRBD2	16	TRBJ2-1	CASSPGLAGASNEQFF	TGTGCCAGCAGTCCGGGACTAGCGGGAGCAAGCAATGAGCAGTTCTTC
-	TRBV30	-	14	TRBJ2-6	CAWSTGSGANVLTF	TGTGCCTGGAGTACGGGCTCTGGGGCCAACGTCCTGACTTTC
few	TRBV11-2	-	17	TRBJ1-6	CASSLVASAFSHSPLHF	TGTGCCAGCAGCTTAGTGGCCAGCGCATTTAGCCATTCACCCCTCCACTTT
-	TRBV19	-	15	TRBJ2-4	CASSPLGLAKNIQYF	TGTGCCAGTAGCCCCCTGGGCCTAGCCAAAAACATTCAGTACTTC
-	TRBV7-3	-	17	TRBJ2-7	CASKEMGQGSQSYEQYF	TGTGCCAGCAAAGAAATGGGGCAGGGCTCCCAATCCTACGAGCAGTACTTC
-	TRBV7-9	TRBD1	15	TRBJ1-1	CASSQGQGWFTEAFF	TGTGCCAGCAGCCAAGGACAGGGGTGGTTCACTGAAGCTTTCTTT
-	TRBV5-1	-	15	TRBJ2-1	CASSLTSRFPNEQFF	TGCGCCAGCAGCTTGACTAGCCGGTTTCCTAATGAGCAGTTCTTC
-	TRBV5-1	TRBD2	15	TRBJ2-5	CASSLGLAGLETQYF	TGCGCCAGCAGCTTGGGACTAGCGGGTTTGGAGACCCAGTACTTC
-	TRBV5-6	-	17	TRBJ2-2	CASSPSHRPGMSGELFF	TGTGCCAGCAGCCCCAGCCACAGGCCAGGGATGTCCGGGGAGCTGTTTTTT
-	TRBV5-1	TRBD2	14	TRBJ2-1	CASSNPSGGDEQFF	TGCGCCAGCAGCAACCCTAGCGGGGGCGATGAGCAGTTCTTC
few	TRBV5-1	-	15	TRBJ1-4	CASSLDHRVWEKLFF	TGCGCCAGCAGCTTGGATCACAGGGTGTGGGAAAAACTGTTTTTT
-	TRBV7-3	-	14	TRBJ2-3	CASSLGPSTDTQYF	TGTGCCAGCAGCTTAGGCCCAAGCACAGATACGCAGTATTTT
-	TRBV7-2	TRBD2	16	TRBJ2-4	CASSATLRGDKNIQYF	TGTGCCAGCAGCGCTACTCTGCGGGGGGACAAAAACATTCAGTACTTC
-	TRBV7-2	TRBD2	15	TRBJ2-7	CASSLALAGRGEQYF	TGTGCCAGCAGCTTAGCTCTGGCGGGGAGGGGCGAGCAGTACTTC
-	TRBV2	TRBD2	16	TRBJ2-1	CASSPTGTSWGNEQFF	TGTGCCAGCAGTCCCACTGGGACTAGCTGGGGAAATGAGCAGTTCTTC
-	TRBV10-3	TRBD1	14	TRBJ1-5	CAISKQGKDQPQHF	TGTGCCATCAGCAAACAGGGGAAAGACCAGCCCCAGCATTTT
-	TRBV4-1	TRBD1	16	TRBJ1-1	CASSSTLQGGGTEAFF	TGCGCCAGCAGCTCTACACTCCAGGGGGGAGGAACTGAAGCTTTCTTT
-	TRBV11-2	-	15	TRBJ2-5	CASSPRSTRWETQYF	TGTGCCAGCAGCCCGCGATCCACCCGTTGGGAGACCCAGTACTTC
-	TRBV2	-	13	TRBJ2-1	CASRTTGFNEQFF	TGTGCCAGCAGGACCACAGGGTTCAATGAGCAGTTCTTC
-	TRBV24-1	TRBD1	15	TRBJ2-3	CATSERQGVTDTQYF	TGTGCCACCAGTGAACGACAGGGGGTGACGGATACGCAGTATTTT
-	TRBV7-2	-	14	TRBJ1-1	CASSLGGPGIEAFF	TGTGCCAGCAGCTTAGGTGGCCCGGGAATTGAAGCTTTCTTT
-	TRBV4-3	TRBD2	16	TRBJ2-1	CASSQPGTSGRNEQFF	TGCGCCAGCAGCCAACCCGGGACTAGCGGGCGGAATGAGCAGTTCTTC
-	TRBV5-1	-	17	TRBJ1-4	CASSERGQTATNEKLFF	TGCGCCAGCAGCGAACGTGGACAGACTGCAACTAATGAAAAACTGTTTTTT
-	TRBV6-5	-	11	TRBJ2-1	CASRLFNEQFF	TGTGCCAGCAGACTCTTCAATGAGCAGTTCTTC
-	TRBV7-9	-	12	TRBJ2-2	CASSSEIGELFF	TGTGCCAGCAGCTCGGAGATCGGGGAGCTGTTTTTT
-	TRBV7-2	-	16	TRBJ1-1	CASSLAGTTMNTEAFF	TGTGCCAGCAGCTTAGCGGGGACTACTATGAACACTGAAGCTTTCTTT
-	TRBV7-8	-	15	TRBJ2-5	CASSLDYSRGETQYF	TGTGCCAGCAGCTTAGACTACAGCCGAGGGGAGACCCAGTACTTC
-	TRBV19	-	13	TRBJ1-1	CASSNRQGLEAFF	TGTGCCAGTAGTAACAGGCAGGGGCTTGAAGCTTTCTTT
-	TRBV9	-	16	TRBJ1-6	CASSVAAGLTSSPLHF	TGTGCCAGCAGCGTAGCGGCAGGACTCACAAGCTCACCCCTCCACTTT
-	TRBV7-9	-	13	TRBJ2-6	CASIPSGANVLTF	TGTGCCAGCATCCCATCTGGGGCCAACGTCCTGACTTTC
-	TRBV29-1	-	13	TRBJ1-4	CSVRWGYGEKLFF	TGCAGCGTGAGATGGGGCTATGGGGAAAAACTGTTTTTT
-	TRBV30	-	14	TRBJ1-4	CAWSVLATNEKLFF	TGTGCCTGGAGTGTACTTGCAACTAATGAAAAACTGTTTTTT